The 3 T cell receptor beta chains listed next were all sequenced from one sample in a study of T cell changes during pregnancy in multiple sclerosis. Measured with immunoSEQ multiplex PCR; TCRdb has only the in-frame clones, and not every one. Among 55,000 to 70,000 clones listed, 85% to 95% were seen once. The sample in question was CD8+ T cells from peripheral blood mononuclear cells, obtained in the third trimester of pregnancy. The receptors shown here come from a female donor in good health, enrolled as a control in a pregnancy study.

V usage is TRBV7-8 and J usage is TRBJ2-7; D is undetermined. This CDR3 contains 14 residues. V was shortened by 2 bases and J by 3 bases, with 11 bases between the two germline ends. Germline assignment: CDR1 SGHVS and CDR2 FQNEAQ. CDR3 sequence (DNA): TGTGCCAGCAGCTTATCCTTGCGTGACTACGAGCAGTACTTC. The encoded protein is CASSLSLRDYEQYF.

The chain employs TRBV19 and TRBJ1-2; 7 nucleotides line up with TRBD1. Looked up from germline, CDR1 is LNHDA and CDR2 is SQIVND (reference sequence). The CDR3 contains 15 residues. V shed 3 bases, J shed 3 bases, and the junction held 7 bases outside the gene matches. The DNA for the CDR3 is TGTGCCAGTAGTATTATTTGGACAGGCGACTATGGCTACACCTTC. Residues: CASSIIWTGDYGYTF.

The CDR3 sequence: CASSMGQTISNQPQHF. In nucleotides, the CDR3 is TGTGCCAGTAGTATGGGACAGACGATTAGCAATCAGCCCCAGCATTTT. This chain joins TRBV19 and TRBJ1-5; 7 nucleotides agree with TRBD1. Looked up from germline, CDR1 is LNHDA and CDR2 is SQIVND (reference sequence). The V gene end was trimmed by 3 bases and the J gene end by 0 bases; junction bases not matched to a gene: 5. The CDR3 has 16 amino acids.